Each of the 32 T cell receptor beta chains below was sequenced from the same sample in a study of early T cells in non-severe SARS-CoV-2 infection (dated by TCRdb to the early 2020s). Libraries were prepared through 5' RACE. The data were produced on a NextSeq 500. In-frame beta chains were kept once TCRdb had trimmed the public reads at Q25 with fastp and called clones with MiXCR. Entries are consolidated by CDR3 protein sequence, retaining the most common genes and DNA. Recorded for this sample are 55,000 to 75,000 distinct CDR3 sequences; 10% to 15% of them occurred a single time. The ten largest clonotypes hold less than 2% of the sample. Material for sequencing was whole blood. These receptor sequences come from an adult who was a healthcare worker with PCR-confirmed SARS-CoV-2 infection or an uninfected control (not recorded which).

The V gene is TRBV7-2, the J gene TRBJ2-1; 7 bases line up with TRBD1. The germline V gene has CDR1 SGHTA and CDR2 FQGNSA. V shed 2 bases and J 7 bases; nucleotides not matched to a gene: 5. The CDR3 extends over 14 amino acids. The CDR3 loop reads CASSLRQTGNEQFF. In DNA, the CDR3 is TGTGCCAGCAGCTTACGACAGACAGGGAATGAGCAGTTCTTC.

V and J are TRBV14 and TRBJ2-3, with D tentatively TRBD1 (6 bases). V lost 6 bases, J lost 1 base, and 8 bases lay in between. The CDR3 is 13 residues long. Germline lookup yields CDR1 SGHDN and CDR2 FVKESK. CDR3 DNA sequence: TGTGCCAGCAGTCGACAGGGCACAGATACGCAGTATTTT. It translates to CASSRQGTDTQYF.

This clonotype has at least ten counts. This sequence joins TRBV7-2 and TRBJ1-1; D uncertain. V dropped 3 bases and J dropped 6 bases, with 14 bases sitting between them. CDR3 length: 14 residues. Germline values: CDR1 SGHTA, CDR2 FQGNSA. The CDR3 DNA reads TGTGCCAGCAGCTTGGGTTTACGTATGGCTGAAGCTTTCTTT. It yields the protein CASSLGLRMAEAFF.

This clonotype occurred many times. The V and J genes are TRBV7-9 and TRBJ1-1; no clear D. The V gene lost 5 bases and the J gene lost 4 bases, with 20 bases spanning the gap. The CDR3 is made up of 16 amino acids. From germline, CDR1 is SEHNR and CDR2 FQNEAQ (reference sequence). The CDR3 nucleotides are TGTGCCAGCAGCCTTACCTTGAAACTCCTACCCACTGAAGCTTTCTTT. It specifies CASSLTLKLLPTEAFF.

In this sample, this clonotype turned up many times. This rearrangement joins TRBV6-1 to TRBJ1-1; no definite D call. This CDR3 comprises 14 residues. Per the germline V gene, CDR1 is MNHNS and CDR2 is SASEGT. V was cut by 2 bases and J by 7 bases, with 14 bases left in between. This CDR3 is CASSELMGRVEAFF. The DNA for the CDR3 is TGTGCCAGCAGTGAATTGATGGGGAGGGTTGAAGCTTTCTTT.

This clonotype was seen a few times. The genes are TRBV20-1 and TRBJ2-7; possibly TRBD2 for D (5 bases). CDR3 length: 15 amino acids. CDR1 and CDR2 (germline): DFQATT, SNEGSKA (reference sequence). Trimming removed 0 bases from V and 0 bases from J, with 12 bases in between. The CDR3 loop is CSARDRRESSYEQYF. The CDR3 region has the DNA TGCAGTGCTAGAGATCGCCGGGAAAGCTCCTACGAGCAGTACTTC.

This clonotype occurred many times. The CDR3 nucleotides read TGTGCCAGCAGGGGGTGGGCTATCCACCAAGAGACCCAGTACTTC. This sequence encodes CASRGWAIHQETQYF. The chain is built from TRBV2 and TRBJ2-5, with D uncertain. This CDR3 is built from 15 residues. Looked up from germline, CDR1 is SNHLY and CDR2 is FYNNEI. V was shortened by 6 bases and J by 0 bases, with 14 bases between the two germline ends.

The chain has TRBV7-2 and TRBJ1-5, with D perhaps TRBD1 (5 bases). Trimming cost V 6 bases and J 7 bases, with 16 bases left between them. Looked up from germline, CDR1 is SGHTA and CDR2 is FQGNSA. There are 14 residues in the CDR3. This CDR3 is CASSLQGAGQPQHF. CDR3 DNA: TGTGCCAGCAGTCTTCAGGGTGCCGGCCAGCCCCAGCATTTT.

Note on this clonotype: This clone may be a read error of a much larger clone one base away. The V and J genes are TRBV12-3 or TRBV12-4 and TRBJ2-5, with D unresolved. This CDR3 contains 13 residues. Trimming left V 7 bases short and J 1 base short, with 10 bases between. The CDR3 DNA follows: TGTGCCAGCAACTCTCAGTTCCAAGAGACCCAGTACTTC. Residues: CASNSQFQETQYF.

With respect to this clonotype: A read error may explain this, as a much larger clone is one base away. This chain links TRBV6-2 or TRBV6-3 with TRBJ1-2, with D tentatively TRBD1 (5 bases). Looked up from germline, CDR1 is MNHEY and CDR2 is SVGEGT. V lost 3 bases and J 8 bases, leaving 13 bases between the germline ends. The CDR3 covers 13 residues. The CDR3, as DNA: TGTGCCAGCAGTTATTTGGGGACCTCCGGCTACACCTTC. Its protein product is CASSYLGTSGYTF.

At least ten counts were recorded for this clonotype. CDR3 nucleotide sequence: TGTGCCAGCAGTTTACGACTTAATAATGAAAAACTGTTTTTT. This encodes CASSLRLNNEKLFF. The J gene is TRBJ1-4, the V gene TRBV12-3 or TRBV12-4; D is unclear. The length of the CDR3 is 14 residues. V was cut by 2 bases and J by 4 bases, with 8 bases left in between.

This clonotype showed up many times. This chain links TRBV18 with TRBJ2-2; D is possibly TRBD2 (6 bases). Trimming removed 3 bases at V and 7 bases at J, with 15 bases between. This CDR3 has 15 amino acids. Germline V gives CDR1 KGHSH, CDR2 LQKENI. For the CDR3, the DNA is TGTGCCAGCTCACCCCACCATGGGGAGGACGGGGAGCTGTTTTTT. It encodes CASSPHHGEDGELFF.

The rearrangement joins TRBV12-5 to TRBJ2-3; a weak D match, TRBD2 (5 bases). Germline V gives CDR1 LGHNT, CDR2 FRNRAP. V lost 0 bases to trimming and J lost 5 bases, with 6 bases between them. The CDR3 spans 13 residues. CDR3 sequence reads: CASGLVSGDTQYF. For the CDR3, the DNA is TGTGCTAGTGGTTTGGTAAGCGGAGATACGCAGTATTTT.

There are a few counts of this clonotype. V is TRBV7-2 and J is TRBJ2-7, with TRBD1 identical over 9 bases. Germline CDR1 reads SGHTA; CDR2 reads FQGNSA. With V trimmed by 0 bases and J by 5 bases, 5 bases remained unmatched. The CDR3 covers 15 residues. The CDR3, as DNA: TGTGCCAGCAGCTTAGCCGGGACAGGGACCGACGAGCAGTACTTC. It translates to CASSLAGTGTDEQYF.

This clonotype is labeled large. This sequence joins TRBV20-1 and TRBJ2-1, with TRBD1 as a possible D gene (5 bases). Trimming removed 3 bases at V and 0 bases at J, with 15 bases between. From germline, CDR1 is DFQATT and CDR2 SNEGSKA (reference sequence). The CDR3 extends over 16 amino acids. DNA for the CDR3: TGCAGTGCTAGGGACCGGACATTTAGCTCCTACAATGAGCAGTTCTTC. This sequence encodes CSARDRTFSSYNEQFF.

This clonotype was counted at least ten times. CDR3 sequence (DNA): TGTGCCAGCAGCTTAGGGGCCAGTCTAGCCAAAAACATTCAGTACTTC. It codes for CASSLGASLAKNIQYF. J is TRBJ2-4 and V is TRBV7-2; D is unclear. Germline V gene data show CDR1 as SGHTA and CDR2 as FQGNSA. The CDR3 runs 16 residues. V dropped 1 base and J dropped 0 bases, with 10 bases sitting between them.

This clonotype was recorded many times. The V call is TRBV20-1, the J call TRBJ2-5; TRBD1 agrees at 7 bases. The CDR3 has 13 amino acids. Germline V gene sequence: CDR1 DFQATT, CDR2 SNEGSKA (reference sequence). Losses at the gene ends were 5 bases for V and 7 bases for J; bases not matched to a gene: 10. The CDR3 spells CSAHETGTVTQYF. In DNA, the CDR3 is TGCAGTGCTCACGAGACAGGGACAGTGACCCAGTACTTC.

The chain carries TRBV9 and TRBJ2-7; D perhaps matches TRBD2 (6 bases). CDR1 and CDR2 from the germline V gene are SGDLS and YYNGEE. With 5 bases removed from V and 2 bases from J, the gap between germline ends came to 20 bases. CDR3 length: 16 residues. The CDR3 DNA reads TGTGCCAGCAGTAGTAAGTGGTCTAGCGCGACCTACGAGCAGTACTTC. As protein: CASSSKWSSATYEQYF.

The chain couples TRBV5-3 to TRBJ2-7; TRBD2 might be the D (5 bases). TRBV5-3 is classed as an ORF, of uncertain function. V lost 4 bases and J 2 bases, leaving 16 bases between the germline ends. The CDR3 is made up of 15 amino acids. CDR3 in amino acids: CARSLQDGGTYEQYF. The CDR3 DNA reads TGTGCCAGAAGCCTCCAGGACGGAGGAACCTACGAGCAGTACTTC.

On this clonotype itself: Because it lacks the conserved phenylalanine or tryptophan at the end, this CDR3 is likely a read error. The CDR3 region is CASSRAGVLNTGELFS. CDR3 bases: TGTGCCAGTAGTAGAGCGGGGGTGCTGAACACCGGGGAGCTGTTTTCT. The V call is TRBV19, the J call TRBJ2-2; 8 positions agree with TRBD2. CDR1 and CDR2 from the germline V gene are LNHDA and SQIVND (reference sequence). This CDR3 spans 16 amino acids. The ends lost 4 bases at V and 1 base at J; junction bases unmatched: 5.

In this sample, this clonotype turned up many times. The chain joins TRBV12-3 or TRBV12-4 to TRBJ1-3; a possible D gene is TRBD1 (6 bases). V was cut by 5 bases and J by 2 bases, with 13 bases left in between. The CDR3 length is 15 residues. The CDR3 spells CASSQGSNAGNTIYF. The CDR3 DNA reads TGTGCCAGCAGTCAGGGGAGTAACGCTGGAAACACCATATATTTT.

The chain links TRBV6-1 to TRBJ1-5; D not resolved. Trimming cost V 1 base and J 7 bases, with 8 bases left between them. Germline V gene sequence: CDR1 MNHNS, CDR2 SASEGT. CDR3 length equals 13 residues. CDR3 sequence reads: CASSEGLVQPQHF. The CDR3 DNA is TGTGCCAGCAGTGAAGGGTTAGTACAGCCCCAGCATTTT.

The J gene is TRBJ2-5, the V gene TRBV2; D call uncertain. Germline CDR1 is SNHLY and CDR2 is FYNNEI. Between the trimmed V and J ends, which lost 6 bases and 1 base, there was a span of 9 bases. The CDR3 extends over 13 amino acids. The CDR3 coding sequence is TGTGCCAGCAGAAGGGCCTCCCAAGAGACCCAGTACTTC. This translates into CASRRASQETQYF.

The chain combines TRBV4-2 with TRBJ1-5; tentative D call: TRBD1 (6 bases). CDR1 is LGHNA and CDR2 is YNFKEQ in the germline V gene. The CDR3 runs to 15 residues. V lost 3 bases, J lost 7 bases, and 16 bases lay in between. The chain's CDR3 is CASSQVQGSRQPQHF. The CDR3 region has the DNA TGTGCCAGCAGCCAGGTACAGGGCTCAAGGCAGCCCCAGCATTTT.

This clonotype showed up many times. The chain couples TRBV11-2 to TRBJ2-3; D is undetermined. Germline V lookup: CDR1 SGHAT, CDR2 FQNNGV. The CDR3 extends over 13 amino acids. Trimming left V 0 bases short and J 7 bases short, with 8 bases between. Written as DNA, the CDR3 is TGTGCCAGCAGCTTAGATGCCGGAAATACGCAGTATTTT. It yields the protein CASSLDAGNTQYF.

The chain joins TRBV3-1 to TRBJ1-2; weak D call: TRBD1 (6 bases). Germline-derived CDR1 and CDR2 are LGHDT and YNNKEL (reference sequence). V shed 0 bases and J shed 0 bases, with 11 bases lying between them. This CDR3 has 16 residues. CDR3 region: CASSQDIRGANYGYTF. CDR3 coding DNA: TGTGCCAGCAGCCAAGATATCAGGGGTGCTAACTATGGCTACACCTTC.

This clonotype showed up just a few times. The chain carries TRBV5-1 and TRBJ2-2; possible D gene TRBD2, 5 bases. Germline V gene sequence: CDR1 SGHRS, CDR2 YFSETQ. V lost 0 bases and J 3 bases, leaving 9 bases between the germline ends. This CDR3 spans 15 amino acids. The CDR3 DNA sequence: TGCGCCAGCAGCTTGGCGACTATCCACACCGGGGAGCTGTTTTTT. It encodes CASSLATIHTGELFF.

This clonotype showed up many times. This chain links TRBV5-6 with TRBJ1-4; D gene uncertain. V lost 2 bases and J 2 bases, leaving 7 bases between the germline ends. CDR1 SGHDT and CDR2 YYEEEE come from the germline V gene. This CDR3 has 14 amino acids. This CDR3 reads CASSFAGTNEKLFF. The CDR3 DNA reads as TGTGCCAGCAGCTTTGCAGGTACTAATGAAAAACTGTTTTTT.

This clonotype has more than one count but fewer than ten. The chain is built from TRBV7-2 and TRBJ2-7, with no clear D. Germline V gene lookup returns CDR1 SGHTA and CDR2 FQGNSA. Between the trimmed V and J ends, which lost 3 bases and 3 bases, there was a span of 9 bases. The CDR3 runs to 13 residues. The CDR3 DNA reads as TGTGCCAGCAGCTTGACCCCGGGCTACGAGCAGTACTTC. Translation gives CASSLTPGYEQYF.

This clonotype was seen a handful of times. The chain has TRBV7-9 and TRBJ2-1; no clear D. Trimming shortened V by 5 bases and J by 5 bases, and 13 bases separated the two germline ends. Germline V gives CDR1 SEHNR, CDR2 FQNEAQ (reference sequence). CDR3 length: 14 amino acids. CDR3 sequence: CASSPWLSDNEQFF. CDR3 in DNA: TGTGCCAGCAGCCCCTGGCTCTCAGACAATGAGCAGTTCTTC.

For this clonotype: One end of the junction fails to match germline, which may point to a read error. DNA for the CDR3: TGTGCCAGCAGCTTGATGGCGAGCGGGGGAAGCACAGAAACGCAGTATTTT. It encodes CASSLMASGGSTETQYF. The chain combines TRBV7-3 with TRBJ2-3, with 8 bases lining up with TRBD2. Germline V CDR1 and CDR2: SGHTA, FQGTGA. The CDR3 runs to 17 residues.

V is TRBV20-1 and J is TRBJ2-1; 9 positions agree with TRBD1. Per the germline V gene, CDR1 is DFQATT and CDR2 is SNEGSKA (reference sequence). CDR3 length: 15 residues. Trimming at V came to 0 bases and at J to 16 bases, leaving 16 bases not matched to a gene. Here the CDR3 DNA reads TGCAGTGCTAGAGATTCGGGACAGGGTTCGTTTTTGGGATTCTTC. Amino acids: CSARDSGQGSFLGFF.